This T cell receptor beta chain was sequenced for a study of cytomegalovirus exposure and HLA in healthy donors. For this clone: Its antigen is as yet unknown.

PCR involved 60 Vbeta and 13 Jbeta primers. Measured with immunoSEQ multiplex PCR; TCRdb has only the in-frame clones, and not every one. The repertoire includes about 160,000 clones, 82% of them detected once, and around 8% sits in the top ten. Healthy individuals who donated bone marrow served as the donors. The study's findings and limits: Later genetic work tied a missense DCLRE1C variant to beta-chain V and J trimming. Being productive about 90% or about 30% of the time was typical of most TCR beta V segments in an earlier analysis.

Deletions cut 3 bases from V and 3 bases from J, with 8 bases between. The CDR3 has 13 residues. In germline, CDR1 is KGHSH, CDR2 LQKENI. The clonotype comes from a male donor in good health and CMV-seropositive. Material: PBMCs. V and J are TRBV18 and TRBJ1-1; D is unclear. For the CDR3, the DNA is TGTGCCAGCTCACCCCAGGATCACACTGAAGCTTTCTTT. This sequence encodes CASSPQDHTEAFF. Full variable domain (missing parts from reference TRBV18 and TRBJ1-1): NAGVMQNPRHLVRRRGQEARLRCSPMKGHSHVYWYRQLPEEGLKFMVYLQKENIIDESGMPKERFSAEFPKEGPSILRIQQVVRGDSAAYFCASSPQDHTEAFFGQGTRLTVV.